This T cell receptor beta chain was observed in a study of circulating CD8 cells and anti-PD-1 response in melanoma. Using 15 ng of total RNA, TCR libraries were made with the QIAseq Immune Repertoire TCR panel. TCRdb called the reads again in MiXCR, with one record for every CDR3 protein. The sample contains 600 to 750 distinct CDR3 sequences, 5.5% to 8.5% of which appear only once. This clonotype is large. Germline trimming cut 3 bases from V and 6 bases from J; bases unmatched to any gene: 5. Germline V gene data show CDR1 as LNHDA and CDR2 as SQIVND (reference sequence). The length of the CDR3 is 14 residues. From live CD3+CD8+TCRalphabeta+ cells, four PD-1 and/or TIGIT subsets were sorted.

The sequences come from CD8+ T cells from PBMCs, collected at baseline or after one month of anti-PD-1 therapy (not recorded which). This rearrangement joins TRBV19 to TRBJ2-7, with 10 bases lining up with TRBD2. The sequence was obtained from a human donor with melanoma. CDR3 sequence reads: CASSMLAGAPEQYF. The DNA of the CDR3 is TGTGCCAGTAGTATGCTAGCGGGAGCTCCCGAGCAGTACTTC.